This is a list of T cell receptor beta chains from one sample in a study of siplizumab effects on memory and regulatory T cells. Using immunoSEQ multiplex PCR, the repertoire was profiled, and TCRdb retains in-frame clones only, with some absent. Of about 85,000 clones detected, just under 95% appear once; the ten largest clones hold about 18%. Material for sequencing was CD8+ T cells sorted from blood. The receptor set was obtained from a human donor in good health. The CDR3 runs from the conserved cysteine through the conserved F or W. The D gene is left open where the match is weak. Only part of the rows carry a size: once, few, many, or a class if the clone is expanded.

CDR3 length	D gene	clone size	V gene	J gene	CDR3 DNA	CDR3 protein
15	-	-	TRBV6-5	TRBJ2-5	TGTGCCAGCAGTTACTCTCGGTTCGCCCAAGAGACCCAGTACTTC	CASSYSRFAQETQYF
14	TRBD1	-	TRBV19	TRBJ2-7	TGTGCCAGTAGTTCAGACAGGGCATCCTACGAGCAGTACTTC	CASSSDRASYEQYF
14	-	-	TRBV28	TRBJ2-2	TGTGCCAGCAGTTTATTTCCGAACACCGGGGAGCTGTTTTTT	CASSLFPNTGELFF
15	TRBD1	-	TRBV6-5	TRBJ1-1	TGTGCCAGCAGTTACGATGGGACAGCTCATGGTGAAGCTTTCTTT	CASSYDGTAHGEAFF
15	TRBD2	-	TRBV9	TRBJ2-1	TGTGCCAGCAGCACCGGACTAGCGGGAGACAATGAGCAGTTCTTC	CASSTGLAGDNEQFF
16	-	-	TRBV6-1	TRBJ2-4	TGTGCCAGCAGTGTTCTCCTCGGGGGCATTATAGACATTCAGTACTTC	CASSVLLGGIIDIQYF
13	-	-	TRBV9	TRBJ2-2	TGTGCCAGCAGCACTAGTGGCACCGGGGAGCTGTTTTTT	CASSTSGTGELFF
14	TRBD1	-	TRBV7-9	TRBJ2-7	TGTGCCAGCAGCCGGACAGGGGAAGTTCACGAGCAGTACTTC	CASSRTGEVHEQYF
15	-	-	TRBV19	TRBJ1-3	TGTGCCAGTAGTGTAGACGGGAACTCTGGAAACACCATATATTTT	CASSVDGNSGNTIYF
13	-	-	TRBV25-1	TRBJ2-1	TGTGCCAGCAGTGACCATCTATACAATGAGCAGTTCTTC	CASSDHLYNEQFF
14	TRBD2	-	TRBV30	TRBJ2-3	TGTGCCTTCGATCTAGCGGGAGGCACAGATACGCAGTATTTT	CAFDLAGGTDTQYF
13	-	few	TRBV5-1	TRBJ2-7	TGCGCCAGCAGCTTGGACCCCAACTACGAGCAGTACTTC	CASSLDPNYEQYF
15	-	-	TRBV4-1	TRBJ2-7	TGCGCCAGCAGCCAAGTGTCTTTAGCGGCCTACGAGCAGTACTTC	CASSQVSLAAYEQYF
13	-	-	TRBV5-6	TRBJ2-7	TGTGCCAGCAGCCAGGACAGAACCTTCTTGTGGTACTTC	CASSQDRTFLWYF
14	-	-	TRBV4-2	TRBJ2-7	TGTGCCAGCAGCCAATGGTCGGGAGAGTGGGAGCAGTACTTC	CASSQWSGEWEQYF
14	-	few	TRBV9	TRBJ1-1	TGTGCCAGCAGCTGGGACACCTCGAACACTGAAGCTTTCTTT	CASSWDTSNTEAFF
13	-	-	TRBV13	TRBJ1-1	TGTGCCAGCAGCCAACAGGAGTATCAAGATGTGATCTTT	CASSQQEYQDVIF
20	-	-	TRBV7-3	TRBJ2-3	TGTGCCAGCAGCTTATCAGTGCCAGGGGATGCCCCTCGGGGCACAGATACGCAGTATTTT	CASSLSVPGDAPRGTDTQYF
16	TRBD1	-	TRBV11-2	TRBJ2-1	TGTGCCAGCAGACCCCAACAGGGGGCGCAGGAAAATGAGCAGTTCTTC	CASRPQQGAQENEQFF
14	TRBD1	-	TRBV28	TRBJ2-7	TGTGCCAGCAGTTACACAGGGGCCCCCTACGAGCAGTACTTC	CASSYTGAPYEQYF
18	-	-	TRBV5-1	TRBJ2-3	TGCGCCAGCAGCTTCCTTGGAGGGGCCGGAGACGGCACAGATACGCAGTATTTT	CASSFLGGAGDGTDTQYF
12	-	-	TRBV19	TRBJ1-1	TGTGCCAGTAGTCGGGGGGCCCTCGGGGCTTTCTTT	CASSRGALGAFF